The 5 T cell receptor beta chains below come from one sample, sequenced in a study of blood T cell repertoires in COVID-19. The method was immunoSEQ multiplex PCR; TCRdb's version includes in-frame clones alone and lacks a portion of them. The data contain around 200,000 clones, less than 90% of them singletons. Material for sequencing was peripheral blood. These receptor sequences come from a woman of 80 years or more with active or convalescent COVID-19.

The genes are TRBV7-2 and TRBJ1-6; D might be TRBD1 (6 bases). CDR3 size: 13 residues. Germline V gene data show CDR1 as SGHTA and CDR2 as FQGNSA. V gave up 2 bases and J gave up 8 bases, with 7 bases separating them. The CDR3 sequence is CASSLNRDSPLHF. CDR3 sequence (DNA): TGTGCCAGCAGCTTAAACAGGGATTCACCCCTCCACTTT. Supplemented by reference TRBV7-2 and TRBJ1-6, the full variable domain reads GAGVSQSPSNKVTEKGKDVELRCDPISGHTALYWYRQSLGQGLEFLIYFQGNSAPDKSGLPSDRFSAERTGGSVSTLTIQRTQQEDSAVYLCASSLNRDSPLHFGNGTRLTVT.

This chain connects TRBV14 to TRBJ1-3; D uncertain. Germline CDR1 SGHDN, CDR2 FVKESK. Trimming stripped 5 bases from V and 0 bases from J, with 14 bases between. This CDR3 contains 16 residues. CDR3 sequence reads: CASSSGSPFSGNTIYF. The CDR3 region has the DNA TGTGCCAGCAGCTCGGGGAGCCCGTTCTCTGGAAACACCATATATTTT.

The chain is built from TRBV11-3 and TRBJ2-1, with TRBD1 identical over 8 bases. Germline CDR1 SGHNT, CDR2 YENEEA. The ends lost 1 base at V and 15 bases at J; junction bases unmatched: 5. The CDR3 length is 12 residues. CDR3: CASSLAQGDGFF. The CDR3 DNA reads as TGTGCCAGCAGCTTAGCACAGGGGGACGGGTTCTTC.

The CDR3 here is CASSYTRQALGNQPQHF. CDR3 nucleotide sequence: TGTGCCAGCAGTTACACTAGACAGGCCTTGGGCAATCAGCCCCAGCATTTT. The chain uses TRBV6-2 or TRBV6-3 and TRBJ1-5; D is perhaps TRBD1 (6 bases). Trimming stripped 2 bases from V and 2 bases from J, with 16 bases between. The CDR3 covers 17 residues. The V gene's germline CDR1 is MNHEY and CDR2 SVGEGT.

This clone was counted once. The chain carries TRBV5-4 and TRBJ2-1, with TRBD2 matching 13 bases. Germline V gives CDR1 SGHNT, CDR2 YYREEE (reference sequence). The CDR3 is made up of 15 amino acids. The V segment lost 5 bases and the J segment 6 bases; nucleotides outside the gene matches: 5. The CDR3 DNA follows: TGTGCCAGCAGGCGGACTAGCGGGAGTCGCAATGAGCAGTTCTTC. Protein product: CASRRTSGSRNEQFF.